This is a list of T cell receptor beta chains from one sample in a study of T cells in localized non-small cell lung cancer. Clones were read by immunoSEQ multiplex PCR, and TCRdb kept only the in-frame ones, dropping some. The sample lists about 28,000 clones; about 86% were seen once. The sequenced sample was peripheral blood mononuclear cells, obtained before any cancer treatment. These receptors all come from a man aged 40-75 years with stage III lung adenocarcinoma. CDR3s include the opening cysteine and the closing phenylalanine or tryptophan. The D gene is left open where the match is weak. Clone size is given for some rows only: seen once, a few or many times, or a class if the clone is expanded.

J gene,clone size,V gene,D gene,CDR3 protein,CDR3 DNA
TRBJ1-5,NA,TRBV7-8,NA,CASSLGHRGQNQPQHF,TGTGCCAGCAGCTTGGGACATCGCGGACAAAATCAGCCCCAGCATTTT
TRBJ1-1,NA,TRBV6-5,NA,CASSYSPTKTEAFF,TGTGCCAGCAGTTACTCCCCGACAAAAACTGAAGCTTTCTTT
TRBJ2-3,NA,TRBV7-9,NA,CASSLLVGGTDTQYF,TGTGCCAGCAGCTTATTGGTGGGAGGCACAGATACGCAGTATTTT
TRBJ2-2,NA,TRBV9,TRBD2,CASSGKTSGRITGELFF,TGTGCCAGCAGCGGCAAGACTAGCGGGAGGATCACCGGGGAGCTGTTTTTT
TRBJ2-3,NA,TRBV7-8,NA,CASSLLGISTDTQYF,TGTGCCAGCAGCTTACTGGGGATAAGTACAGATACGCAGTATTTT
TRBJ2-7,few,TRBV7-9,TRBD2,CASSRLAESSYEQYF,TGTGCCAGCAGCCGCCTAGCGGAAAGCTCCTACGAGCAGTACTTC
TRBJ2-5,few,TRBV6-5,TRBD2,CASSTGEGKTQYF,TGTGCCAGCAGCACCGGGGAGGGGAAGACCCAGTACTTC
TRBJ2-1,NA,TRBV30,TRBD1,CAWMDRGPYNEQFF,TGTGCCTGGATGGACAGGGGCCCCTACAATGAGCAGTTCTTC
TRBJ1-5,NA,TRBV28,NA,CASRSYRGSAGQPQHF,TGTGCCAGCAGATCCTATCGGGGATCCGCCGGTCAGCCCCAGCATTTT
TRBJ2-3,NA,TRBV6-5,TRBD1,CASKDRVTDTQYF,TGTGCCAGCAAGGACAGGGTAACAGATACGCAGTATTTT